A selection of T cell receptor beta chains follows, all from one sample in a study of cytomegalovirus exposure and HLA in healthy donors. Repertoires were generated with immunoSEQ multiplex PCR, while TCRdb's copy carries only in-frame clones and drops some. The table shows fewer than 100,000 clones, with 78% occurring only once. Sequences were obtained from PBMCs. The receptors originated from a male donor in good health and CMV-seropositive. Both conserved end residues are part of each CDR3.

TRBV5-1	CASSAAGGYNEQFF
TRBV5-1	CASSWEGTSGVYEQYF
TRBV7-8	CASSSVQTGPLGRELHF
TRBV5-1	CASSSGTELFNYGYTF
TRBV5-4	CASTGQAPPYEQYF
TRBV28	CASSSAGTGDGEAFF
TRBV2	CASSADRSNQPQHF
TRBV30	CAWGRRDRIPDTQYF
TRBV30	CAWSAGTVDEQFF
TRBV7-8	CASSLDSRSYNSPLHF
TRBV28	CASRYTRDRGRLAFF
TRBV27	CASSLGGSAFDEQFF
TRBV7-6	CASSLYHSSGSAEDGQFF
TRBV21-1	CASSPPRTGDYSNQPQHF
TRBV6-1	CASSYRPEQYF
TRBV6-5	CASSYKGLGPQHF
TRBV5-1	CASSLARTSGRWDTQYF
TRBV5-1	CASSLRLAGNQETQYF